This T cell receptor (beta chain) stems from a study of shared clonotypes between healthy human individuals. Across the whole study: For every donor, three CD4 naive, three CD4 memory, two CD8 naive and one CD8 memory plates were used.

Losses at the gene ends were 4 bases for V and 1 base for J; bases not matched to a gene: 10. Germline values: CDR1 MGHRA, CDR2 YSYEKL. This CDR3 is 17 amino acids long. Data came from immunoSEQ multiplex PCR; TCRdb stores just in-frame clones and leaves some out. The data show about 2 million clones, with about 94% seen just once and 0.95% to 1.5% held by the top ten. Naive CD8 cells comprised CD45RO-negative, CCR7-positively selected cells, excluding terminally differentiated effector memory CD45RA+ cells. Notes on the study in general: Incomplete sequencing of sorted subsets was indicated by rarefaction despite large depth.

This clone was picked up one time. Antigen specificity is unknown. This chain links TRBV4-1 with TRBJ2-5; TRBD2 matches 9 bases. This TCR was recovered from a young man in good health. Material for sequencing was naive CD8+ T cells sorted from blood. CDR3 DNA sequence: TGCGCCAGCAGCCCCCAGTGGGCGGGAGGGCCCCAAGAGACCCAGTACTTC. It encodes CASSPQWAGGPQETQYF.